The 32 T cell receptor beta chains reported below all come from one sample, sequenced in a study of blood T cells in healthy people across ages. Alongside a J-beta primer mix, a sample-barcoded 5' primer served in a second PCR lasting 7 to 11 cycles. TCRdb passed the 5' RACE reads through MiXCR, listing each CDR3 protein once. The sample lists roughly 900,000 distinct CDR3 sequences, 45% to 50% seen once, with 13% in the top ten. Material for sequencing was blood. Receptors originate from a man aged 25 to 45 in good health.

As regards this clonotype: The junction does not match germline at one end; this may be a read error. The chain is built from TRBV25-1 and TRBJ1-6; D is unresolved. The germline gives CDR1 MGHDK, CDR2 SYGVNS. The CDR3 sequence is 15 residues long. The DNA of the CDR3 is TGTGCCAGCAGTGAATATCGGGGAGATAATTCACCCCCCCACTTT. This codes for CASSEYRGDNSPPHF. Complete variable domain (other parts from reference TRBV25-1 and TRBJ1-6): EADIYQTPRYLVIGTGKKITLECSQTMGHDKMYWYQQDPGMELHLIHYSYGVNSTEKGDLSSESTVSRIRTEHFPLTLESARPSHTSQYLCASSEYRGDNSPPHFGNGTRLTVT.

About this clonotype: At one end the junction does not follow the germline gene, possibly because of a read error. This chain links TRBV28 with TRBJ2-1; TRBD2 matches at 8 bases. From germline, CDR1 is MDHEN and CDR2 SYDVKM. This CDR3 has 15 amino acids. CDR3 amino acids: CASRPPKRGINEQFF. In nucleotides, the CDR3 is TGTGCTAGCAGGCCTCCAAAGCGGGGGATCAATGAGCAGTTCTTC.

The chain recombines TRBV20-1 with TRBJ1-5, with D perhaps TRBD1 (6 bases). Trimming cost V 0 bases and J 4 bases, with 16 bases left between them. The CDR3 runs to 16 residues. Germline assignment: CDR1 DFQATT and CDR2 SNEGSKA (reference sequence). CDR3 bases: TGCAGTGCTAGAGATCCCGGGTCAGGGGATAATCAGCCCCAGCATTTT. Residues: CSARDPGSGDNQPQHF.

V and J are TRBV20-1 and TRBJ2-7, with 11 positions matching TRBD1. The germline CDR1 and CDR2 sequences are DFQATT and SNEGSKA (reference sequence). This CDR3 contains 15 residues. V trimming: 2 bases; J trimming: 2 bases; junction bases outside the gene matches: 5. The CDR3 reads CSARPWTGGTYEQYF. The CDR3 coding sequence is TGCAGTGCTAGACCCTGGACAGGGGGCACCTACGAGCAGTACTTC.

A few counts support this clonotype. The gene calls are TRBV2 and TRBJ2-3, with D perhaps TRBD2 (6 bases). The ends were cut back, 6 bases at V and 1 base at J, with 11 bases in the middle. This CDR3 has 14 residues. The germline V gene encodes CDR1 SNHLY and CDR2 FYNNEI. Here the CDR3 reads CASREGSGTDTQYF. DNA of the CDR3: TGTGCCAGCAGGGAGGGGAGTGGCACAGATACGCAGTATTTT.

This clonotype was counted a single time. The V and J genes are TRBV14 and TRBJ2-7; D is possibly TRBD1 or TRBD2 (6 bases each). This CDR3 contains 17 residues. The germline gives CDR1 SGHDN, CDR2 FVKESK. Trimming took off 3 bases at V and 0 bases at J, with 18 bases between the two ends. The CDR3 bases are TGTGCCAGCAGCCAGCCCGCCGGGGGCAGGGGCTCCTACGAGCAGTACTTC. This translates into CASSQPAGGRGSYEQYF.

A word on this clonotype: A read error may account for a junction end that differs from germline. J is TRBJ1-1 and V is TRBV28; D may be TRBD1 (6 bases). The V gene's germline CDR1 is MDHEN and CDR2 SYDVKM. CDR3 size: 14 residues. The chain's CDR3 is CARGTDRSNTGAFF. In DNA form, the CDR3 reads TGTGCCAGGGGAACAGACAGGTCGAACACTGGAGCTTTCTTT.

This chain uses TRBV20-1 with TRBJ2-5; the D gene is possibly TRBD2 (6 bases). The J call may be incorrect, as the DNA end agrees better with TRBJ2-7. The CDR3 consists of 11 residues. Germline CDR1 reads DFQATT; CDR2 reads SNEGSKA (reference sequence). The CDR3 is CSARTRTEQYF. DNA for the CDR3: TGCAGTGCTAGGACTAGAACCGAGCAGTACTTC.

This clonotype came up a few times. V is TRBV20-1 and J is TRBJ2-5, with D uncertain. Per germline, CDR1 DFQATT and CDR2 SNEGSKA (reference sequence). CDR3 length: 14 residues. V was cut by 5 bases and J by 2 bases, with 15 bases left in between. Here the CDR3 reads CSADGSRAQETQYF. Here the CDR3 DNA reads TGCAGTGCTGACGGCTCACGAGCACAAGAGACCCAGTACTTC.

This clonotype was detected a few times. The chain combines TRBV29-1 with TRBJ1-5; D unresolved. The CDR3 has 14 amino acids. Germline V gene sequence: CDR1 SQVTM, CDR2 ANQGSEA. V lost 6 bases, J lost 5 bases, and 17 bases lay in between. The CDR3 region is CSVRDTLGDQPQHF. CDR3 in DNA: TGCAGCGTCCGCGACACGCTGGGCGATCAGCCCCAGCATTTT.

This clonotype occurred a few times. This chain uses TRBV20-1 with TRBJ2-1, with D maybe TRBD2 (6 bases). Per the germline V gene, CDR1 is DFQATT and CDR2 is SNEGSKA (reference sequence). Trimming took off 6 bases at V and 5 bases at J, with 17 bases between the two ends. The CDR3 sequence is 14 residues long. The CDR3 region has the DNA TGCAGTGCGGCTAGGCTGGGACTCAACAATGAGCAGTTCTTC. Its protein product is CSAARLGLNNEQFF.

The CDR3 here is CASSLEGKGANVLTF. The CDR3 DNA is TGTGCCAGCAGCTTGGAGGGGAAGGGGGCCAACGTCCTGACTTTC. V gene TRBV5-6 combines with J gene TRBJ2-6; D possibly corresponds to TRBD1 (5 bases). This CDR3 has 15 residues. Between the trimmed V and J ends, which lost 0 bases and 4 bases, there was a span of 8 bases. Germline loops: CDR1 SGHDT, CDR2 YYEEEE.

V is TRBV20-1 and J is TRBJ2-1, with 8 bases identical to TRBD1. CDR3 length equals 15 residues. V was pared by 4 bases and J by 0 bases, with 5 bases of the junction left unmatched. CDR1 and CDR2 from the germline V gene are DFQATT and SNEGSKA (reference sequence). CDR3 nucleotides: TGCAGTGCTACCCGGACAGGGAGCTCCTACAATGAGCAGTTCTTC. The encoded protein is CSATRTGSSYNEQFF.

The V gene is TRBV5-6, the J gene TRBJ2-1; D possibly corresponds to TRBD1 (6 bases). The CDR3 is made up of 15 amino acids. Per the germline V gene, CDR1 is SGHDT and CDR2 is YYEEEE. Trimming removed 5 bases at V and 4 bases at J, with 16 bases between. DNA for the CDR3: TGTGCCAGCAGTCTCAGGGGCGTTCGTTACAATGAGCAGTTCTTC. Amino acids: CASSLRGVRYNEQFF. Based on the CDR3 plus reference TRBV5-6 and TRBJ2-1, the full variable domain is DAGVTQSPTHLIKTRGQQVTLRCSPKSGHDTVSWYQQALGQGPQFIFQYYEEEERQRGNFPDRFSGHQFPNYSSELNVNALLLGDSALYLCASSLRGVRYNEQFFGPGTRLTVL.

This clonotype came up a few times. The chain combines TRBV5-1 with TRBJ2-5, with D possibly being TRBD2 (6 bases). CDR3 size: 14 residues. CDR1 SGHRS and CDR2 YFSETQ come from the germline V gene. V was pared by 4 bases and J by 5 bases, with 15 bases between. The CDR3 DNA reads as TGCGCCAGCAGCCCATTGGAGGGTTCGGAGACCCAGTACTTC. Its translation is CASSPLEGSETQYF. Drawing the rest from reference TRBV5-1 and TRBJ2-5, the complete variable domain is KAGVTQTPRYLIKTRGQQVTLSCSPISGHRSVSWYQQTPGQGLQFLFEYFSETQRNKGNFPGRFSGRQFSNSRSEMNVSTLELGDSALYLCASSPLEGSETQYFGPGTRLLVL.

The chain uses TRBV12-3 or TRBV12-4 and TRBJ1-5; 9 bases are a match to TRBD1. This CDR3 is built from 14 residues. The V and J ends lost 7 bases and 5 bases, in that order; junction bases with no gene match: 6. In DNA, the CDR3 is TGTGCCAGCAAAGCTACAGGGGGCCATCAGCCCCAGCATTTT. This encodes CASKATGGHQPQHF.

This chain links TRBV27 with TRBJ2-7; 7 nucleotides line up with TRBD2. With 6 bases clipped from V and 2 bases from J, the junction kept 4 bases outside the gene matches. The CDR3 is made up of 13 amino acids. Germline V lookup: CDR1 MNHEY, CDR2 SMNVEV (reference sequence). DNA of the CDR3: TGTGCCAGCAGCCGCGGGGGTCCCTACGAGCAGTACTTC. The encoded protein is CASSRGGPYEQYF.

The chain carries TRBV28 and TRBJ1-6, with 7 bases lining up with TRBD1. The CDR3 is 14 amino acids. V shed 7 bases and J 6 bases; nucleotides not matched to a gene: 6. CDR1 MDHEN and CDR2 SYDVKM come from the germline V gene. The chain's CDR3 is CASNTGAANSPLHF. The CDR3 DNA reads TGTGCCAGCAACACAGGGGCCGCTAATTCACCCCTCCACTTT.

The sample holds a few counts of this clonotype. The V and J genes are TRBV6-2 or TRBV6-3 and TRBJ2-5, with TRBD1 identical over 9 bases. Trimming removed 3 bases from V and 0 bases from J; junction bases left unmatched: 2. Germline values: CDR1 MNHEY, CDR2 SVGEGT. CDR3 length: 15 amino acids. The CDR3 reads CASSYGTGYQETQYF. The CDR3 bases are TGTGCCAGCAGTTATGGGACAGGGTACCAAGAGACCCAGTACTTC.

The chain is built from TRBV3-1 and TRBJ2-4; the D gene is possibly TRBD2 (6 bases). TRBJ2-7 explains the end of the DNA better; the J call may be wrong. The germline gives CDR1 LGHDT, CDR2 YNNKEL (reference sequence). This CDR3 contains 13 residues. The DNA of the CDR3 is TGTGCCAGCAGCCCGATAGGGAGGTACGAGCAGTACTTC. Amino acid sequence: CASSPIGRYEQYF.

V is TRBV5-6 and J is TRBJ2-5; D not certain. Germline CDR1 SGHDT, CDR2 YYEEEE. Trimming removed 4 bases at V and 5 bases at J, with 15 bases between. The CDR3 extends over 14 amino acids. As DNA, the CDR3 is TGTGCCAGCAGCCCGGACCTTCTAAGGGAGACCCAGTACTTC. Translated: CASSPDLLRETQYF.

The V call is TRBV27, the J call TRBJ2-7, with 8 positions matching TRBD1. The CDR3 consists of 15 residues. V dropped 5 bases and J dropped 5; count of bases not matched to a gene: 11. Germline lookup yields CDR1 MNHEY and CDR2 SMNVEV (reference sequence). The CDR3 DNA reads TGTGCCAGCAGTACCCCTTTACAGGGGGTTCACGAGCAGTACTTC. As protein: CASSTPLQGVHEQYF.

J is TRBJ1-4 and V is TRBV12-5; 8 bases line up with TRBD1. CDR1 LGHNT and CDR2 FRNRAP come from the germline V gene. The CDR3 is 15 amino acids. J was trimmed by 5 bases and V by 5 bases; bases with no gene match: 7. The CDR3 coding sequence is TGTGCTAGTGGTCTGGGGACAGGAGAAAATGAAAAACTGTTTTTT. Translated: CASGLGTGENEKLFF. The complete variable domain, with remaining parts taken from reference TRBV12-5 and TRBJ1-4, reads DARVTQTPRHKVTEMGQEVTMRCQPILGHNTVFWYRQTMMQGLELLAYFRNRAPLDDSGMPKDRFSAEMPDATLATLKIQPSEPRDSAVYFCASGLGTGENEKLFFGSGTQLSVL.

The chain combines TRBV24-1 with TRBJ1-2, with a tentative D call TRBD1 (5 bases). CDR1 and CDR2 (germline): KGHDR, SFDVKD. The CDR3 is made up of 17 amino acids. Trimming stripped 4 bases from V and 4 bases from J, with 21 bases between. In DNA form, the CDR3 reads TGTGCCACCAGTGACCGGGACGCTCGGGCCCGGACCTATGGCTACACCTTC. Translating it yields CATSDRDARARTYGYTF.

The rearrangement links TRBV6-2 or TRBV6-3 to TRBJ2-1; no firm D call. With 5 bases removed from V and 9 bases from J, the gap between germline ends came to 11 bases. The CDR3 consists of 12 residues. Germline CDR1 MNHEY, CDR2 SVGEGT. The CDR3, as DNA: TGTGCCAGCAGTATGACGGCGAGTGAGCAGTTCTTC. Translated: CASSMTASEQFF.

The sample holds many counts of this clonotype. The rearrangement links TRBV4-2 to TRBJ2-1, with 7 bases fitting TRBD1. V lost 3 bases to trimming and J lost 0 bases; unmatched junction nucleotides: 2. Germline V CDR1 and CDR2: LGHNA, YNFKEQ. The CDR3 consists of 15 residues. This chain's CDR3 is CASSQGDSSYNEQFF. The CDR3 DNA follows: TGTGCCAGCAGCCAGGGGGACAGCTCCTACAATGAGCAGTTCTTC.

This clonotype was counted once. J is TRBJ2-5 and V is TRBV30; 10 bases align to TRBD2. The last part of the DNA fits TRBJ2-7 better; the J call may be wrong. Germline CDR1 is GTSNPN and CDR2 is SVGIG (reference sequence). The CDR3 spans 14 residues. The CDR3 here is CAWRLSSGGYEQYF. For the CDR3, the DNA is TGTGCCTGGAGGCTCTCTAGCGGGGGATACGAGCAGTACTTC.

This clonotype was picked up a small number of times. J is TRBJ2-3 and V is TRBV3-1; TRBD1 matches at 8 bases. In germline, CDR1 is LGHDT, CDR2 YNNKEL (reference sequence). The CDR3 contains 15 residues. V shed 5 bases and J 6 bases; nucleotides not matched to a gene: 10. CDR3 residues: CASSAPTGATDTQYF. For the CDR3, the DNA is TGTGCCAGCAGCGCTCCGACAGGGGCGACGGATACGCAGTATTTT.

This clonotype appeared a single time. The chain is built from TRBV6-2 or TRBV6-3 and TRBJ1-4; D gene unclear. Germline loops: CDR1 MNHEY, CDR2 SVGEGT. There are 15 residues in the CDR3. Trimming shortened V by 10 bases and J by 11 bases, and 26 bases separated the two germline ends. Here the CDR3 reads CAIRLALSMGRKLFF. CDR3 nucleotide sequence: TGTGCCATTCGCCTCGCTCTCTCGATGGGCCGTAAACTGTTTTTT.

This clonotype appeared a few times. The V gene is TRBV7-2, the J gene TRBJ1-2; D is possibly TRBD1 (6 bases). CDR1 is SGHTA, CDR2 FQGNSA, per germline. Trimming pared 5 bases from V and 4 bases from J, leaving 14 bases between. This CDR3 contains 14 residues. CDR3 sequence (DNA): TGTGCCAGCAGCCAAGACAGGTCCTCCTATGGCTACACCTTC. It yields the protein CASSQDRSSYGYTF. The full variable domain, its missing parts supplied by reference TRBV7-2 and TRBJ1-2, is GAGVSQSPSNKVTEKGKDVELRCDPISGHTALYWYRQSLGQGLEFLIYFQGNSAPDKSGLPSDRFSAERTGGSVSTLTIQRTQQEDSAVYLCASSQDRSSYGYTFGSGTRLTVV.

This clonotype came up a few times. CDR3 sequence (DNA): TGTGCCAGCAGCCAAGAACCAAGTTCTAGCACAGATACGCAGTATTTT. Residues: CASSQEPSSSTDTQYF. This chain connects TRBV4-2 to TRBJ2-3; D gene uncertain. This CDR3 region has 16 residues. Germline CDR1 LGHNA, CDR2 YNFKEQ. V was cut by 0 bases and J by 0 bases, with 10 bases left in between.

The table lists this clonotype with a few counts. The chain combines TRBV7-6 with TRBJ2-3; perhaps TRBD1 as D (6 bases). This CDR3 is built from 16 residues. Germline values: CDR1 SGHVS, CDR2 FNYEAQ. Trimming left V 1 base short and J 0 bases short, with 11 bases between. The CDR3 is CASSLGQALSTDTQYF. In DNA form, the CDR3 reads TGTGCCAGCAGCTTAGGACAGGCCCTGAGCACAGATACGCAGTATTTT.